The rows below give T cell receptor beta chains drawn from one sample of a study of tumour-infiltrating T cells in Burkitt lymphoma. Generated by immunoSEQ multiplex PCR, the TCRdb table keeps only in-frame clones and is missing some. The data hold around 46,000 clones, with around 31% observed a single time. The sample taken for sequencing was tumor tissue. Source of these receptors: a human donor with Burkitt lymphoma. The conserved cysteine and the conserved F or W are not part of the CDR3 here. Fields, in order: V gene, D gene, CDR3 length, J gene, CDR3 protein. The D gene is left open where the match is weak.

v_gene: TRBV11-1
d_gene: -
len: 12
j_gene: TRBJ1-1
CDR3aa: ASSKGPASGAAF

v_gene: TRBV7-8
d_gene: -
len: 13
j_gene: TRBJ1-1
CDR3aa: ASSGESGASTEAF

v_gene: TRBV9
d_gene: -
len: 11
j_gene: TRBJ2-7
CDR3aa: ASSGNRVGEQY

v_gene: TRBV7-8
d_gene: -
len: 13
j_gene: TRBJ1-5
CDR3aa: ASSPLGWSNQPQH

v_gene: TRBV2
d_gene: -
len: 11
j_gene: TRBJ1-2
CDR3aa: ASSEDGYYGYT

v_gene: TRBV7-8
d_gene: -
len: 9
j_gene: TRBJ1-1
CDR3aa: ASSPQTEAF

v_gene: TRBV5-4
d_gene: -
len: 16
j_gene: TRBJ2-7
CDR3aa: ASTSLSGAADGDYEQY

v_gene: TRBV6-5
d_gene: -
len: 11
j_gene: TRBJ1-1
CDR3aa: ASSYLGNTEAF

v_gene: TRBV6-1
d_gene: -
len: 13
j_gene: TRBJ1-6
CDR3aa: ASSVGGSYNSPLH

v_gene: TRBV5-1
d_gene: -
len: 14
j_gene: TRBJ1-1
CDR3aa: ASSLEGRGRNTEAF

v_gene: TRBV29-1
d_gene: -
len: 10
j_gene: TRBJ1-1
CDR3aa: SGLSTGSEAF

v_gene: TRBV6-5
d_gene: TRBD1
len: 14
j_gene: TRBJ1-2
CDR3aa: ASSYNRDRVDYGYT

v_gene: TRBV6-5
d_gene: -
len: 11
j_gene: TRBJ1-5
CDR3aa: ASSPLSNQPQH

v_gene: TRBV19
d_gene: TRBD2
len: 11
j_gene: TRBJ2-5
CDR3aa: ASSIGGGETQY

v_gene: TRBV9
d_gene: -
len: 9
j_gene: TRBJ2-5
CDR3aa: ASSSPGTQY

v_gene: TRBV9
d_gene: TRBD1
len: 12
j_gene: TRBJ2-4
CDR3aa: ASSVADRGDIQY

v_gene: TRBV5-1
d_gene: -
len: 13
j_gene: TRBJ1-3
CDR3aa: ASSVMGDHGNTIY

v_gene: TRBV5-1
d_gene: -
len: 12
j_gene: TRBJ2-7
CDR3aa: ASSPGGTDYEQY

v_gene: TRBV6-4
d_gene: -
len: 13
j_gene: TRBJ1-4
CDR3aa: ASSDEDSLNEKLF

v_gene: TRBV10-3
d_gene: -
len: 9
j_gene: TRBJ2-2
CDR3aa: AIRRVGELF

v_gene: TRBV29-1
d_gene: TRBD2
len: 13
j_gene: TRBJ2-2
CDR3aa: SGKGSGANTGELF

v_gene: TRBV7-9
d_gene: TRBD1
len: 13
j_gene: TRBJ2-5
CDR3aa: ASSLYGTGLETQY

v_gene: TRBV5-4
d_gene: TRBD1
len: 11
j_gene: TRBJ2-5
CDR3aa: ASSSDRGETQY

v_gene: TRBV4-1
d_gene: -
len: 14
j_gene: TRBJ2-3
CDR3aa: ASSLGTKFNGGTQY

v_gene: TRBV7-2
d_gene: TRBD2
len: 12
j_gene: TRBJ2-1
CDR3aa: ASSPDPGGNEQF

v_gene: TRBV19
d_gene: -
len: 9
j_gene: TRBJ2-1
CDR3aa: ASSMFNEQF

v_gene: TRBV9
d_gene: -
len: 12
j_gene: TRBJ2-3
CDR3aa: ASSVVGGADTQY

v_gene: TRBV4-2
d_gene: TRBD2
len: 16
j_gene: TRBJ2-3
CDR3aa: ASSQDPLTSGGRGTQY

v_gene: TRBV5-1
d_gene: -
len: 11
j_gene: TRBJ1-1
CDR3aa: ASSLVLTTEAF

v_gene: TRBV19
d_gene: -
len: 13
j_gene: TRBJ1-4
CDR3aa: ASSKTGTRSEKLF

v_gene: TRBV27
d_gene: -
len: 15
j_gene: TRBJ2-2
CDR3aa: ASSFSSAQANTGELF

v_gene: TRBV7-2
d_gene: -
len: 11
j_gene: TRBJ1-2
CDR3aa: ASTGQGGYGYT

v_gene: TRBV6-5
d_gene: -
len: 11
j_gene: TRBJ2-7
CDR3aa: ATRGANSYEQY

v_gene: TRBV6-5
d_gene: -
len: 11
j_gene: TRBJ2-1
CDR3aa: ASSQPGVHEQF

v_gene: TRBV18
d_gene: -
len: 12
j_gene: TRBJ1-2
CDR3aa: ASSPDKSGFGYT

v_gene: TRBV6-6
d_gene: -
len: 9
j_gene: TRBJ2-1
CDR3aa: ASSSSNEQF

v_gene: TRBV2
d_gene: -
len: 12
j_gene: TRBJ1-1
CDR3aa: ASSTDPLGTEAF

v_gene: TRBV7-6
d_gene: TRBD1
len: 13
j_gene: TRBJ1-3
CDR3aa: ASSLQGAVGNTIY

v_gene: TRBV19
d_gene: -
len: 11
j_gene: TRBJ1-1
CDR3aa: ASSIVRNGEAF

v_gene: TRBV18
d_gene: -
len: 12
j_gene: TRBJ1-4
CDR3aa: ASRGEMANEKLF

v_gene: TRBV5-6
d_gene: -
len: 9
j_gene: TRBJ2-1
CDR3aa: ASMLRDLAL

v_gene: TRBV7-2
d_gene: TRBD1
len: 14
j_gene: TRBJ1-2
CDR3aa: ASSPGAGGRGVGYT

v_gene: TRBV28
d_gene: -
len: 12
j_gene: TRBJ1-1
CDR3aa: ASSPTTRNTEAF

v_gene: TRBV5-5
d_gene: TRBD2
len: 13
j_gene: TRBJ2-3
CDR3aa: ASNVVAGGADTQY

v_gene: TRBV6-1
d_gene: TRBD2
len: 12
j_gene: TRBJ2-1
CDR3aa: ASRASGGYNEQF

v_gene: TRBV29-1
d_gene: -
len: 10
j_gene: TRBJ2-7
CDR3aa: SALGDSGEQY

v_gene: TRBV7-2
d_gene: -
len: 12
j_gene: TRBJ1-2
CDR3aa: ASSSHGGANGYT

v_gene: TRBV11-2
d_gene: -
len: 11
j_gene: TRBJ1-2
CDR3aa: ASSSGTNYGYT

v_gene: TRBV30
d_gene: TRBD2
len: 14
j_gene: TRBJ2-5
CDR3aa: AWARLAGPVQETQY